There are many counts of the clone carrying this TCR beta chain. Antigen: not known. The CDR3 extends 3 residues past the end of the read, so its final part is completed from the germline J gene. Clones were read by immunoSEQ multiplex PCR, and TCRdb kept only the in-frame ones, dropping some. In total the sample includes under 45,000 clones, none of them seen once. The data were taken from a study of T cell clonality in common variable immunodeficiency. Germline-derived CDR1 and CDR2 are SNHLY and FYNNEI. The CDR3 has 12 residues. Trimming took 7 bases from V and 2 from J, leaving 9 bases between them. Study-level points and caveats: The cause of increased CVID clonality remains unclear without subpopulation sequencing. TCRbeta clonality was increased in CVID versus healthy controls.

This TCR derives from a person aged 18 to 70 in good health. Sequenced material: peripheral blood mononuclear cells. The genes are TRBV2 and TRBJ2-7, with no clear D. CDR3 residues: CASTNSAYEQYF. CDR3 DNA (partial): TGTGCCAGCACGAACTCCGCCTACGAG.